This T cell receptor (beta chain) was obtained from a study of response to subunit inactivated influenza vaccine. Regarding the study as a whole: New T cells are recruited in small numbers by each seasonal influenza vaccination, according to the authors' suggestion.

V was clipped by 8 bases and J by 2 bases, with 13 bases between them. The CDR3 contains 14 residues. CDR1 MNHNS and CDR2 SASEGT come from the germline V gene. TCRdb passed the RT-PCR reads through MiXCR, listing each CDR3 protein once. The data show over 750,000 distinct CDR3 sequences, 20% to 25% seen once. This clonotype showed up just a few times. The antigen remains unidentified. This specimen consisted of PBMCs from blood, obtained 5 days after vaccination. The chain has TRBV6-1 and TRBJ2-1; D remains unclear. The sequence was obtained from a man aged 45 to 65 who received an inactivated influenza vaccine. CDR3 bases: TGTGCCAGCCACCTCTCAGGTACCTACAATGAGCAGTTCTTC. Amino acids: CASHLSGTYNEQFF.